This T cell receptor beta chain stems from a study of beta chain features in type 1 diabetes. The study's findings and limits: Shorter TCRB CDR3s, moderately but significantly so, marked every one of the four CD4+ subsets in Type 1 diabetes patients.

As every portion of the isolated RNA was reverse transcribed, the sequencing read expressed TCRB transcripts. An average of about 3.5 million reads was obtained for naive, central memory and regulatory T cell samples. Some clones are missing from TCRdb's copy, which holds only in-frame ones; the method was immunoSEQ multiplex PCR. In the table there are some 170,000 clones, 50% to 70% of which are singletons. Notes on this clone: Its antigen is as yet unknown.

The germline gives CDR1 SQVTM, CDR2 ANQGSEA. The CDR3 covers 12 residues. Sequencing input: naive CD4+ T cells from blood. This TCR derives from a man aged 25 to 45 with type 1 diabetes. The gene calls are TRBV29-1 and TRBJ2-7; D perhaps matches TRBD1 (6 bases). CDR3 sequence reads: CSQVPQGHEQYF. The CDR3, as DNA: TGCAGTCAGGTCCCACAGGGCCACGAGCAGTACTTC.